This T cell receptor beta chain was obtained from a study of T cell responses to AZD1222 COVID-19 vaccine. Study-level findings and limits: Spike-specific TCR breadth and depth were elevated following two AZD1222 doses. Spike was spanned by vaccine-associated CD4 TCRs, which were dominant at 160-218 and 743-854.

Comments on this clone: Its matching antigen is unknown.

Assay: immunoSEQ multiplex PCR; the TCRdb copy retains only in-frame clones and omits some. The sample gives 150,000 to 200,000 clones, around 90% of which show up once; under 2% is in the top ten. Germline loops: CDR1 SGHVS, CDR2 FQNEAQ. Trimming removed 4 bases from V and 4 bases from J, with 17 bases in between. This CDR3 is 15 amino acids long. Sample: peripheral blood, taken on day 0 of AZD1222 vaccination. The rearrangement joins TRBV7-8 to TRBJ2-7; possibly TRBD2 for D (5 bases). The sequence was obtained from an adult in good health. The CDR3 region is CASSYARTAYYEQYV. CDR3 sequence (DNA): TGTGCCAGCAGCTACGCTAGGACTGCATATTACGAGCAGTACGTC.